The clone carrying this TCR beta chain was found a few times. Its matching antigen is unknown. This sample was taken from a study of OX40 agonist ivuxolimab in advanced cancers. Blood samples were obtained at baseline, cycle 4 day 1, and cycle 7 day 1. Measured with immunoSEQ multiplex PCR; TCRdb has only the in-frame clones, and not every one. The data show about 46,000 clones, with 88% seen just once and 3.5% to 4.5% held by the top ten. The CDR3 consists of 15 residues. V was trimmed by 2 bases and J by 1 base, leaving 11 bases between them. Germline lookup yields CDR1 MNHEY and CDR2 SMNVEV (reference sequence). The study, taken as a whole, reports: Expanded clones belonging to CD8+ T cells outnumbered, on average, those of CD4+.

This chain links TRBV27 with TRBJ2-5, with D tentatively TRBD1 or TRBD2 (5 bases each). The clonotype was recovered from an adult with an advanced solid tumor such as melanoma, head and neck, liver or kidney cancer. The sequencing here drew on CD4+ or CD8+ T cells sorted from blood, taken in a trial of the OX40 agonist ivuxolimab. The CDR3 loop reads CASSLKGTGQETQYF. In nucleotides, the CDR3 is TGTGCCAGCAGTTTAAAAGGGACGGGCCAAGAGACCCAGTACTTC.